The table lists the clone carrying this T cell receptor (beta chain) with a count of one. This study enrolled people aged about 18 to 100 from roughly 24 US geographic areas. This entry comes from a study of blood T cell repertoires in COVID-19. On the study more broadly: T cells, B-cell-depleted T cells, or PBMCs supplied cDNA or gDNA.

The repertoire was sequenced with immunoSEQ multiplex PCR; TCRdb's copy has only in-frame clones and lacks some. Altogether roughly 400,000 clones are present, 88% being singletons, with the ten largest covering roughly 2%. The sample taken for sequencing was PBMCs or T cells enriched from blood (not recorded which). The sequence was collected from a woman aged 40 to 55 with acute COVID-19.

CDR3 loop: CSASNRDSYEQYF. The CDR3, as DNA: TGCAGTGCTAGTAACAGGGACAGCTACGAGCAGTACTTC. The chain couples TRBV20-1 to TRBJ2-7; 7 bases fit TRBD1. Germline lookup yields CDR1 DFQATT and CDR2 SNEGSKA (reference sequence). Trimming removed 3 bases from V and 3 bases from J; junction bases left unmatched: 5. The CDR3 is 13 residues long.